A single sample is the source of the 13 T cell receptor beta chains below, sequenced in a study of cytomegalovirus exposure and HLA in healthy donors. Both 60 Vbeta primers and 13 Jbeta primers went into the PCR. The repertoire was sequenced with immunoSEQ multiplex PCR; TCRdb's copy has only in-frame clones and lacks some. Altogether about 200,000 clones are present, around 77% being singletons, with the ten largest covering 2.9%. Sample: PBMCs. The receptors stem from a woman in her twenties or thirties in good health and CMV-seronegative.

The V and J genes are TRBV9 and TRBJ2-2; the match to TRBD2 covers 7 bases. The CDR3 loop spans 18 amino acids. CDR1 SGDLS and CDR2 YYNGEE come from the germline V gene. V shed 4 bases, J shed 1 base, and the junction held 13 bases outside the gene matches. The CDR3 spells CASSPLFMGGGNTGELFF. The CDR3 bases are TGTGCCAGCAGCCCTCTTTTCATGGGCGGGGGGAACACCGGGGAGCTGTTTTTT.

This clone was seen just once. The identical CDR3 is also encoded by other nucleotide sequences in the sample. This chain connects TRBV5-1 to TRBJ2-1; 7 bases map to TRBD1. The trim removed 4 bases at V and 7 bases at J, leaving 5 bases unmatched. This CDR3 contains 13 residues. Looked up from germline, CDR1 is SGHRS and CDR2 is YFSETQ. This CDR3 is CASSPTGYNEQFF. CDR3 nucleotide sequence: TGCGCCAGCAGCCCGACAGGGTATAATGAGCAGTTCTTC.

V usage is TRBV27 and J usage is TRBJ1-1, with a tentative D call TRBD1 (6 bases). Germline V gene data show CDR1 as MNHEY and CDR2 as SMNVEV (reference sequence). V lost 8 bases and J lost 1, with 11 bases in between. The CDR3 runs 13 residues. CDR3 nucleotides: TGTGCCAGCTTCTTGGACAGGAACACTGAAGCTTTCTTT. Translated, it gives CASFLDRNTEAFF.

J is TRBJ2-7 and V is TRBV5-6; D unresolved. There are 13 residues in the CDR3. Trimming stripped 0 bases from V and 6 bases from J, with 10 bases between. Germline CDR1 is SGHDT and CDR2 is YYEEEE. The CDR3 DNA follows: TGTGCCAGCAGCTTGGGGGCCAGGCCCGAGCAGTACTTC. It codes for CASSLGARPEQYF. Together with reference TRBV5-6 and TRBJ2-7, the CDR3 gives the full variable domain: DAGVTQSPTHLIKTRGQQVTLRCSPKSGHDTVSWYQQALGQGPQFIFQYYEEEERQRGNFPDRFSGHQFPNYSSELNVNALLLGDSALYLCASSLGARPEQYFGPGTRLTVT.

The chain employs TRBV4-1 and TRBJ2-7, with D unclear. The CDR3 has 15 residues. Deletions cut 1 base from V and 2 bases from J, with 12 bases between. Germline values: CDR1 MGHRA, CDR2 YSYEKL. The CDR3 nucleotides are TGCGCCAGCAGCCAAGCCGACACGAACACCTACGAGCAGTACTTC. Translating it yields CASSQADTNTYEQYF.

The chain couples TRBV2 to TRBJ2-1, with D possibly being TRBD2 (6 bases). This CDR3 comprises 14 residues. The germline V gene encodes CDR1 SNHLY and CDR2 FYNNEI. V was shortened by 7 bases and J by 0 bases, with 10 bases between the two germline ends. The CDR3 DNA follows: TGTGCCAGCACGGGACTGATCTCCTACAATGAGCAGTTCTTC. It translates to CASTGLISYNEQFF.

This rearrangement joins TRBV11-2 to TRBJ2-1; 11 bases line up with TRBD2. The CDR3 runs 20 residues. Germline V lookup: CDR1 SGHAT, CDR2 FQNNGV. Trimming removed 0 bases from V and 0 bases from J; junction bases left unmatched: 10. The CDR3 sequence: CASSLDPGTSGLSSYNEQFF. DNA for the CDR3: TGTGCCAGCAGCTTAGATCCCGGGACTAGCGGTCTTAGCTCCTACAATGAGCAGTTCTTC. Based on the CDR3 plus reference TRBV11-2 and TRBJ2-1, the full variable domain is EAGVAQSPRYKIIEKRQSVAFWCNPISGHATLYWYQQILGQGPKLLIQFQNNGVVDDSQLPKDRFSAERLKGVDSTLKIQPAKLEDSAVYLCASSLDPGTSGLSSYNEQFFGPGTRLTVL.

This chain joins TRBV4-2 and TRBJ2-1; 9 bases line up with TRBD1. Germline V gives CDR1 LGHNA, CDR2 YNFKEQ. CDR3 length: 16 amino acids. V dropped 3 bases and J dropped 4; count of bases not matched to a gene: 7. The CDR3 coding sequence is TGTGCCAGCAGCCACCTGGGGGACAGGGATTACAATGAGCAGTTCTTC. This encodes CASSHLGDRDYNEQFF.

A word on this clone: One end of the junction varies from germline; a read error may be responsible. This rearrangement joins TRBV20-1 to TRBJ2-1; no clear D gene. CDR3 length: 10 residues. Germline V gene data show CDR1 as DFQATT and CDR2 as SNEGSKA (reference sequence). The CDR3 loop is CSAYYKGPVF. The CDR3, as DNA: TGCAGTGCTTACTATAAAGGTCCGGTCTTC.

In this sample, this clone turned up a few times. The rearrangement joins TRBV5-1 to TRBJ2-7, with unresolved D. The CDR3 has 16 residues. Deletions cut 1 base from V and 0 bases from J, with 14 bases between. CDR1 is SGHRS and CDR2 is YFSETQ in the germline V gene. This CDR3 is CASSLRSSASSYEQYF. The CDR3 DNA follows: TGCGCCAGCAGCTTGAGGTCCAGCGCGAGCTCCTACGAGCAGTACTTC. The full variable domain, with the rest looked up from reference TRBV5-1 and TRBJ2-7, is KAGVTQTPRYLIKTRGQQVTLSCSPISGHRSVSWYQQTPGQGLQFLFEYFSETQRNKGNFPGRFSGRQFSNSRSEMNVSTLELGDSALYLCASSLRSSASSYEQYFGPGTRLTVT.

V usage is TRBV4-1 and J usage is TRBJ2-7; D is unclear. The V and J ends lost 0 bases and 3 bases respectively, with 27 bases between them. There are 20 residues in the CDR3. CDR1 MGHRA and CDR2 YSYEKL come from the germline V gene. The CDR3: CASSQEIPRGVMARFYEQYF. As DNA, the CDR3 is TGCGCCAGCAGCCAAGAAATCCCCCGCGGAGTCATGGCTAGGTTCTACGAGCAGTACTTC.

This chain links TRBV5-8 with TRBJ2-1; the match to TRBD1 covers 8 bases. CDR3 length: 16 amino acids. Looked up from germline, CDR1 is SGHTS and CDR2 is YDEGEE. After removal of 0 bases from V and 2 bases from J, the junction contained 4 bases not matched to a gene. The chain's CDR3 is CASSLDRGAAYNEQFF. CDR3 nucleotide sequence: TGTGCCAGCAGCTTGGACAGGGGGGCCGCCTACAATGAGCAGTTCTTC.

This chain connects TRBV2 to TRBJ2-4; a weak D match, TRBD2 (5 bases). Trimming left V 6 bases short and J 6 bases short, with 15 bases between. The CDR3 spans 14 residues. CDR1 is SNHLY, CDR2 FYNNEI, per germline. The DNA of the CDR3 is TGTGCCAGCAGCCCGAGGAGAGCGGTAAACATTCAGTACTTC. Protein: CASSPRRAVNIQYF. The whole variable domain, remainder taken from reference TRBV2 and TRBJ2-4, is EPEVTQTPSHQVTQMGQEVILRCVPISNHLYFYWYRQILGQKVEFLVSFYNNEISEKSEIFDDQFSVERPDGSNFTLKIRSTKLEDSAMYFCASSPRRAVNIQYFGAGTRLSVL.